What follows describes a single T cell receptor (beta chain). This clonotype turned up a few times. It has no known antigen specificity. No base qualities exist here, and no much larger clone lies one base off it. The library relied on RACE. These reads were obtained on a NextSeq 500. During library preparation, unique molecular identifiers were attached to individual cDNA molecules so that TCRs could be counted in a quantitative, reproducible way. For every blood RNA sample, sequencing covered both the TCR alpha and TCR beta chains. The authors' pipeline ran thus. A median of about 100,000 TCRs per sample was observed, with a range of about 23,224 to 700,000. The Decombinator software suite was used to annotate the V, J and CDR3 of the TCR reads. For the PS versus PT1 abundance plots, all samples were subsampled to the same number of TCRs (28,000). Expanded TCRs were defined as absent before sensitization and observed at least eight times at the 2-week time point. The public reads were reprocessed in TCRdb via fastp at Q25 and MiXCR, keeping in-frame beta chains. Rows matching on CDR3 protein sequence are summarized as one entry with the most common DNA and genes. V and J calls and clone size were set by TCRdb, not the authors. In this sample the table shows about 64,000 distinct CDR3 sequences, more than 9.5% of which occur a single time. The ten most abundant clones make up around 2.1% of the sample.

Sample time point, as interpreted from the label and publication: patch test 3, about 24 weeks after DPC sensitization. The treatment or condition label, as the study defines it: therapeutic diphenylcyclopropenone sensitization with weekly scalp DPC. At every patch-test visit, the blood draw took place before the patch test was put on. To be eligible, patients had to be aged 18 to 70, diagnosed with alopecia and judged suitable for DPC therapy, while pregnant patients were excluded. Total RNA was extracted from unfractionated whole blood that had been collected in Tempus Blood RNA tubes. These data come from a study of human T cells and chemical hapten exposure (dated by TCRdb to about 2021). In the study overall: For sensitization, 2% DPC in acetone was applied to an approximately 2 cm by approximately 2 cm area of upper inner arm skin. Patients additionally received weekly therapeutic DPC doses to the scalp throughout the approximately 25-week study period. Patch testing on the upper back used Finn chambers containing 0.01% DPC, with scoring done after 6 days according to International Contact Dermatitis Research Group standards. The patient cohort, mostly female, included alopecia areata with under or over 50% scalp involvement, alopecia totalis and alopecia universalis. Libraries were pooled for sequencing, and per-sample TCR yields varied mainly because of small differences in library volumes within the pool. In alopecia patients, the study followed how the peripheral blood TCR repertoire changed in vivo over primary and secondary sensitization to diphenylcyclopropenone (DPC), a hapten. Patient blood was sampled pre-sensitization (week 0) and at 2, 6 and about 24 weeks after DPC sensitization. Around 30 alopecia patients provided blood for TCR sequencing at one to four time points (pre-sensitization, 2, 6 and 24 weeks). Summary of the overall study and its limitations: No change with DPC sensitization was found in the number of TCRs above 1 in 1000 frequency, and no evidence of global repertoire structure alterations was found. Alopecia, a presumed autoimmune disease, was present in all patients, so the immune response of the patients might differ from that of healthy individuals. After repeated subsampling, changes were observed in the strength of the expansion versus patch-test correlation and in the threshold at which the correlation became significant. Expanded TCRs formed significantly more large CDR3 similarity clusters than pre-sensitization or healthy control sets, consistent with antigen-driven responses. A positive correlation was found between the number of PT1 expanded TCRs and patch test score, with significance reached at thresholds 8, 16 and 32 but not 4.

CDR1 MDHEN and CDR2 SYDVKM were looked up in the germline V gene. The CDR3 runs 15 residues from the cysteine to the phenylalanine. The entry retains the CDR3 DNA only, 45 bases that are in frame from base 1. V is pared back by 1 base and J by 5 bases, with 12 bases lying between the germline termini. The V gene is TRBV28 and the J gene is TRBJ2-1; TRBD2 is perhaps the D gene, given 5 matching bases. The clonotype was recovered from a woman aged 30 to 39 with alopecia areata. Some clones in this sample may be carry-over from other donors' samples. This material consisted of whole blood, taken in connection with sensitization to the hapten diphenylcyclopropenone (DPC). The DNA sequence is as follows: TGTGCCAGCAGTTTATATCGAGGGAGCAACAATGAGCAGTTCTTC. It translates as CASSLYRGSNNEQFF. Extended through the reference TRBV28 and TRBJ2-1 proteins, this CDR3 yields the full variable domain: DVKVTQSSRYLVKRTGEKVFLECVQDMDHENMFWYRQDPGLGLRLIYFSYDVKMKEKGDIPEGYSVSREKKERFSLILESASTNQTSMYLCASSLYRGSNNEQFFGPGTRLTVL.